The rows below give T cell receptor beta chains drawn from one sample of a study of cytomegalovirus exposure and HLA in healthy donors. Here immunoSEQ multiplex PCR was the method, and the copy in TCRdb shows in-frame clones only, minus some. There are 110,000 to 150,000 clones in the sample; nearly 80% occur only once, and about 1.7% lies in the top ten. What was sequenced was PBMCs. The receptors were sampled from a woman aged 25-40 years in good health and CMV-seronegative. CDR3s include the opening cysteine and the closing phenylalanine or tryptophan. Fields, in order: clone size, J gene, V gene, D gene, CDR3 DNA, CDR3 protein. A D gene is named only where the DNA matches it firmly. Where a row states a size, it is once, few, many or the class of an expanded clone; other rows omit it.

size: .
J: TRBJ2-3
V: TRBV6-6
D: TRBD2
DNA: TGTGCCAGCAGTTCTAGCGGGGGGGCAAGAGATACGCAGTATTTT
CDR3: CASSSSGGARDTQYF

size: .
J: TRBJ2-3
V: TRBV7-8
D: TRBD2
DNA: TGTGCCAGCAGCTTAGAACTAGCGGGGGGAGATACGCAGTATTTT
CDR3: CASSLELAGGDTQYF

size: .
J: TRBJ2-7
V: TRBV10-2
D: TRBD2
DNA: TGCGCCAGCAGTGAGTTATGGCGGGGGACTACCTACGAGCAGTACTTC
CDR3: CASSELWRGTTYEQYF

size: few
J: TRBJ2-7
V: TRBV30
D: .
DNA: TGTGCCTGGAGAGGGGGTCGGACAGCTCTGTACGAGCAGTACTTC
CDR3: CAWRGGRTALYEQYF

size: once
J: TRBJ1-3
V: TRBV30
D: .
DNA: TGTGCCTGGAGTGCGGTTGGAGCCTCTGGAAACACCATATATTTT
CDR3: CAWSAVGASGNTIYF

size: .
J: TRBJ1-1
V: TRBV2
D: .
DNA: TGTGCCAGCAGTGAAGAGTTTGAGGACACTGAAGCTTTCTTT
CDR3: CASSEEFEDTEAFF

size: .
J: TRBJ2-2
V: TRBV7-2
D: TRBD1
DNA: TGTGCCAGCAGGACAGGGGTCGGGAACACCGGGGAGCTGTTTTTT
CDR3: CASRTGVGNTGELFF

size: few
J: TRBJ1-1
V: TRBV7-3
D: .
DNA: TGTGCCAGCAGCTTCGGTTCGAACACTGAAGCTTTCTTT
CDR3: CASSFGSNTEAFF

size: .
J: TRBJ2-1
V: TRBV27
D: .
DNA: TGTGCCAGCAGCTTTACTAGTACCTACAATGAGCAGTTCTTC
CDR3: CASSFTSTYNEQFF

size: .
J: TRBJ2-7
V: TRBV6-5
D: .
DNA: TGTGCCAGCAGTTACTCGGGGGGAGGTTCCTCCTACGAGCAGTACTTC
CDR3: CASSYSGGGSSYEQYF

size: .
J: TRBJ2-7
V: TRBV9
D: .
DNA: TGTGCCAGCAGCCCCGGGTCCTCCTCCTACGAGCAGTACTTC
CDR3: CASSPGSSSYEQYF

size: .
J: TRBJ2-4
V: TRBV5-1
D: TRBD2
DNA: TGCGCCAGCAGCCCTCTCGGGGGGGCGGGCGCCAAAAACATTCAGTACTTC
CDR3: CASSPLGGAGAKNIQYF

size: .
J: TRBJ1-1
V: TRBV5-1
D: .
DNA: TGCGCCAGCAGCTTGGAGCAGGGAATGAACACTGAAGCTTTCTTT
CDR3: CASSLEQGMNTEAFF

size: .
J: TRBJ2-3
V: TRBV11-3
D: TRBD1
DNA: TGTGCCAGCAGCCCCCGACAGGGGTATACGCAGTATTTT
CDR3: CASSPRQGYTQYF

size: .
J: TRBJ1-1
V: TRBV7-8
D: TRBD1
DNA: TGTGCCAGCAGCTCCGGACAGGGTCAGAACACTGAAGCTTTCTTT
CDR3: CASSSGQGQNTEAFF

size: .
J: TRBJ2-6
V: TRBV19
D: .
DNA: TGTGCCAGTAGTATAGTTGCAGGGGCTGGGGCCAACGTCCTGACTTTC
CDR3: CASSIVAGAGANVLTF

size: .
J: TRBJ1-4
V: TRBV19
D: TRBD1
DNA: TGTGCCAGTAGTACTGACAGGGGAACTAATGAAAAACTGTTTTTT
CDR3: CASSTDRGTNEKLFF

size: .
J: TRBJ2-3
V: TRBV20-1
D: .
DNA: TGCAGTCTGGGTGGGGCAGGGGCGCAGTATTTT
CDR3: CSLGGAGAQYF

size: .
J: TRBJ2-5
V: TRBV6-5
D: .
DNA: TGTGCCAGCAGTTACTCGGAGGGGAGGGAGACCCAGTACTTC
CDR3: CASSYSEGRETQYF

size: .
J: TRBJ1-1
V: TRBV19
D: .
DNA: TGTGCCAGTAGTATTAGAGGGGGGAACACTGAAGCTTTCTTT
CDR3: CASSIRGGNTEAFF

size: .
J: TRBJ2-7
V: TRBV6-5
D: .
DNA: TGTGCCAGCAGTTACTCGATGCGTTACGAGCAGTACTTC
CDR3: CASSYSMRYEQYF

size: .
J: TRBJ1-6
V: TRBV14
D: TRBD1
DNA: TGTGCCAGCAGCTTTCGGACAGGGAGTAATTCACCCCTCCACTTT
CDR3: CASSFRTGSNSPLHF

size: once
J: TRBJ1-6
V: TRBV4-3
D: .
DNA: TGCGCCAGCAGCAACTTGGGGGGGGAGGATTCACCCCTCCACTTT
CDR3: CASSNLGGEDSPLHF

size: .
J: TRBJ2-7
V: TRBV28
D: .
DNA: TGTGCCAGCATCCAGGGGGGCATAAGCTCCTACGAGCAGTACTTC
CDR3: CASIQGGISSYEQYF

size: .
J: TRBJ2-7
V: TRBV30
D: .
DNA: TGTGCCTGGAGTGCGGGGGTGTTCGAGCAGTACTTC
CDR3: CAWSAGVFEQYF

size: .
J: TRBJ1-2
V: TRBV5-6
D: TRBD1
DNA: TGTGCCAGCAGCCAGGACAGGGTCTATGGCTACACCTTC
CDR3: CASSQDRVYGYTF

size: .
J: TRBJ1-5
V: TRBV15
D: TRBD1
DNA: TGTGCCACCAGCAGAGGACAGGGGTTAGAGCCCCAGCATTTT
CDR3: CATSRGQGLEPQHF

size: .
J: TRBJ2-7
V: TRBV9
D: TRBD1
DNA: TGTGCCAGCAGCGTAGGCCCGACCACAGGGGGAGGATACGAGCAGTACTTC
CDR3: CASSVGPTTGGGYEQYF

size: .
J: TRBJ1-2
V: TRBV6-5
D: TRBD1
DNA: TGTGCCGGTCGGGACAGGGGGCGTAGTACCTATGGCTACACCTTC
CDR3: CAGRDRGRSTYGYTF

size: .
J: TRBJ2-1
V: TRBV5-1
D: .
DNA: TGCGCCAGCAGCTTGGCGACAGGCGTAGTTACCTACAATGAGCAGTTCTTC
CDR3: CASSLATGVVTYNEQFF

size: .
J: TRBJ1-1
V: TRBV7-3
D: .
DNA: TGTGCCAGCAGCTTACTGGCAGGGCTAGGGACTGAAGCTTTCTTT
CDR3: CASSLLAGLGTEAFF

size: .
J: TRBJ2-7
V: TRBV7-9
D: .
DNA: TGTGCCAGCAGCTTAGCGAAGGGGTACTCCTACGAGCAGTACTTC
CDR3: CASSLAKGYSYEQYF

size: .
J: TRBJ2-5
V: TRBV2
D: TRBD2
DNA: TGTGCCAGCAGTGGGACTAGCGGGGTTGGGGAGACCCAATACTTC
CDR3: CASSGTSGVGETQYF

size: .
J: TRBJ2-1
V: TRBV10-3
D: .
DNA: TGTGCCATCAGTGATCTTCGTGGTCGGGCCTACAATGAGCAGTTCTTC
CDR3: CAISDLRGRAYNEQFF

size: .
J: TRBJ1-1
V: TRBV7-2
D: .
DNA: TGTGCCAGCAGCTTACCCAGGATGCTCACTGAAGCTTTCTTT
CDR3: CASSLPRMLTEAFF

size: .
J: TRBJ2-1
V: TRBV4-2
D: .
DNA: TGTGCCAGCAGCCAAGCGGGAAATGAGCAGTTCTTC
CDR3: CASSQAGNEQFF

size: .
J: TRBJ1-2
V: TRBV30
D: .
DNA: TGTGCCTGGAGTGTATTAGGGGCCGCGTTGTATGGCTACACCTTC
CDR3: CAWSVLGAALYGYTF

size: .
J: TRBJ2-1
V: TRBV28
D: .
DNA: TGTGCCAGCAGTTCTTCTGCGGCAGGGGCCTCCTACAATGAGCAGTTCTTC
CDR3: CASSSSAAGASYNEQFF

size: .
J: TRBJ2-6
V: TRBV2
D: .
DNA: TGTGCCAGCAGTTTAGACGTAGCCGGGGCCAACGTCCTGACTTTC
CDR3: CASSLDVAGANVLTF

size: .
J: TRBJ2-1
V: TRBV5-4
D: TRBD2
DNA: TGTGCCAGCAGCTTGGATATAGCGGGGGAGTTTGGGAATGAGCAGTTCTTC
CDR3: CASSLDIAGEFGNEQFF

size: once
J: TRBJ2-2
V: TRBV19
D: TRBD2
DNA: TGTGCCAGTAGTATCAGACTAGCGGGGGGCCCGTTCGCGAACACCGGGGAGCTGTTTTTT
CDR3: CASSIRLAGGPFANTGELFF

size: .
J: TRBJ2-2
V: TRBV19
D: TRBD2
DNA: TGTGCCAGCCAACCTGGCGGGGGGGACACCGGGGAGCTGTTTTTT
CDR3: CASQPGGGDTGELFF

size: .
J: TRBJ1-1
V: TRBV11-3
D: .
DNA: TGTGCCAGCAGCTCGCAGATGAACACTGAAGCTTTCTTT
CDR3: CASSSQMNTEAFF

size: .
J: TRBJ2-3
V: TRBV6-1
D: TRBD1
DNA: TGTGCCAGCAGTGCCCTTAACAGGGGCGCGAGCACAGATACGCAGTATTTT
CDR3: CASSALNRGASTDTQYF

size: .
J: TRBJ1-3
V: TRBV9
D: .
DNA: TGTGCCAGCAGCGTAAGGGGGTCTGGAAACACCATATATTTT
CDR3: CASSVRGSGNTIYF

size: .
J: TRBJ2-3
V: TRBV7-3
D: TRBD2
DNA: TGTGCCAGCAGCTCTAGCGGGGGAGGCACAGATACGCAGTATTTT
CDR3: CASSSSGGGTDTQYF

size: .
J: TRBJ1-2
V: TRBV6-1
D: .
DNA: TGTGCCAGCAGTGAAGGAGGTCGTGGCTACACCTTC
CDR3: CASSEGGRGYTF

size: .
J: TRBJ2-2
V: TRBV5-4
D: .
DNA: TGTGCCAGCAGTCCGGGACACCTGAACACCGGGGAGCTGTTTTTT
CDR3: CASSPGHLNTGELFF

size: .
J: TRBJ1-5
V: TRBV5-8
D: TRBD1
DNA: TGTGCCAGCAGCACAGGACAGGGGACGAACAATCAGCCCCAGCATTTT
CDR3: CASSTGQGTNNQPQHF

size: .
J: TRBJ1-1
V: TRBV6-1
D: .
DNA: TGTGCCATTGTACGGACACTCCAACAGGGCGCTGAAGCTTTCTTT
CDR3: CAIVRTLQQGAEAFF

size: .
J: TRBJ2-5
V: TRBV25-1
D: .
DNA: TGTGCCAGCAGTGAATTTACAGGGAAAGTCGGGACCCAGTACTTC
CDR3: CASSEFTGKVGTQYF

size: .
J: TRBJ2-5
V: TRBV11-2
D: TRBD1
DNA: TGTGCCAGCAGCTCGCTAGGGGGCCCTCAAGAGACCCAGTACTTC
CDR3: CASSSLGGPQETQYF

size: .
J: TRBJ1-2
V: TRBV4-1
D: .
DNA: TGCGCCAGCAGCCAAGATGAGGCTAACTATGGCTACACCTTC
CDR3: CASSQDEANYGYTF

size: once
J: TRBJ2-7
V: TRBV9
D: .
DNA: TGTGCCAGCAGCGCCGGACAGTGGGGTGACGAGCAGTACTTC
CDR3: CASSAGQWGDEQYF

size: .
J: TRBJ1-1
V: TRBV9
D: .
DNA: TGTGCCAGCAGCCCACAAGTGTTGGGCAGCGGCTTTAAAGCTTTCTTT
CDR3: CASSPQVLGSGFKAFF

size: .
J: TRBJ1-4
V: TRBV5-4
D: .
DNA: TGTGCCAGCAGCTTGGATGGGGGGGCGGAAAAACTGTTTTTT
CDR3: CASSLDGGAEKLFF

size: .
J: TRBJ1-2
V: TRBV12-5
D: TRBD1
DNA: TGTGCTAGTGGTCCTTCGACAGGGCTCTATGGCTACACCTTC
CDR3: CASGPSTGLYGYTF

size: few
J: TRBJ2-1
V: TRBV9
D: TRBD2
DNA: TGTGCCAGCAGCGTGGGTAGCGGGGGCCTCTATGAGCAGTTCTTC
CDR3: CASSVGSGGLYEQFF